A selection of T cell receptor beta chains follows, all from one sample in a study of beta chain features in type 1 diabetes. Profiled with immunoSEQ multiplex PCR; TCRdb holds only in-frame clones, not every one. The sample gives roughly 300,000 clones, around 7.6% of which show up once; less than 0.45% is in the top ten. Source material: central memory CD4+ T cells from blood. The receptor source for this set is a woman aged 18-29 years in good health. Each CDR3 is given with its conserved first and last residue. A D gene is named only where the DNA matches it firmly. Clone sizes are given selectively: once, few, many, or a class where the clone is expanded.

D gene,clone size,J gene,V gene,CDR3 protein,CDR3 DNA
-,few,TRBJ1-1,TRBV16,CASSVTLGVRDTEAFF,TGTGCCAGCAGCGTGACTTTGGGGGTCCGGGACACTGAAGCTTTCTTT
TRBD1,-,TRBJ2-1,TRBV28,CASRRNRGRNHEQFF,TGTGCCAGCAGAAGAAACAGGGGGCGCAACCATGAGCAGTTCTTC
-,-,TRBJ2-5,TRBV14,CASSQESGVETQYF,TGTGCCAGCAGCCAAGAGTCGGGAGTGGAGACCCAGTACTTC
TRBD2,few,TRBJ2-3,TRBV29-1,CSVVVAGASTDTQYF,TGCAGCGTTGTGGTAGCGGGTGCTAGCACAGATACGCAGTATTTT
TRBD2,many,TRBJ2-1,TRBV9,CASSVADSGRAAFF,TGTGCCAGCAGCGTAGCGGATAGCGGGAGGGCAGCGTTCTTC
TRBD1,few,TRBJ2-7,TRBV29-1,CSVEGDRTSYEQYF,TGCAGCGTTGAAGGGGACAGGACCTCCTACGAGCAGTACTTC
-,-,TRBJ2-7,TRBV29-1,CSVRDLSLHEQYF,TGCAGCGTTCGGGACCTCTCCCTCCACGAGCAGTACTTC
-,few,TRBJ2-7,TRBV6-4,CASSDPALTYEQYF,TGTGCCAGCAGTGATCCGGCCCTCACCTACGAGCAGTACTTC
-,-,TRBJ1-1,TRBV7-9,CASSLMSRGTEAFF,TGTGCCAGCAGCTTAATGTCCCGGGGAACTGAAGCTTTCTTT
TRBD1,-,TRBJ1-2,TRBV6-5,CASRSTGYYGYTF,TGTGCCAGCAGATCGACAGGGTACTATGGCTACACCTTC
-,-,TRBJ2-5,TRBV6-6,CASSGMYQETQYF,TGTGCCAGCAGTGGGATGTACCAAGAGACCCAGTACTTC
-,-,TRBJ1-1,TRBV6-5,CASSQTRNTEAFF,TGTGCCAGCAGTCAAACTCGGAACACTGAAGCTTTCTTT
TRBD1,few,TRBJ2-2,TRBV18,CASSPQTGGTGELFF,TGTGCCAGCTCACCGCAGACAGGGGGCACCGGGGAGCTGTTTTTT
-,many,TRBJ2-5,TRBV15,CATSGGRGLAETQYF,TGTGCCACCAGCGGGGGTCGGGGACTCGCAGAGACCCAGTACTTC
-,-,TRBJ2-7,TRBV7-2,CASSLPQSYEQYF,TGTGCCAGCAGCCTACCCCAATCCTACGAGCAGTACTTC
TRBD2,few,TRBJ2-7,TRBV6-5,CASGTSEFYEQYF,TGTGCCAGCGGGACTAGCGAATTCTACGAGCAGTACTTC
-,many,TRBJ1-2,TRBV15,CATSRDPVYGYTF,TGTGCCACCAGCAGAGATCCCGTCTATGGCTACACCTTC
-,few,TRBJ2-7,TRBV11-2,CASSLEDGYEQYF,TGTGCCAGCAGCTTAGAAGACGGGTACGAGCAGTACTTC
-,-,TRBJ2-1,TRBV28,CVAASQTGSSYNEQFF,TGTGTCGCCGCATCACAAACAGGGAGCTCCTACAATGAGCAGTTCTTC
-,few,TRBJ1-1,TRBV9,CASSVDQGLNTEAFF,TGTGCCAGCAGCGTAGATCAGGGGCTGAACACTGAAGCTTTCTTT
TRBD2,few,TRBJ2-5,TRBV5-4,CASSLVGGRAAETQYF,TGTGCCAGCAGCTTGGTCGGCGGGAGGGCCGCGGAGACCCAGTACTTC
-,many,TRBJ2-7,TRBV5-1,CASSLVGDDEQYF,TGCGCCAGCAGCTTGGTAGGGGACGACGAGCAGTACTTC